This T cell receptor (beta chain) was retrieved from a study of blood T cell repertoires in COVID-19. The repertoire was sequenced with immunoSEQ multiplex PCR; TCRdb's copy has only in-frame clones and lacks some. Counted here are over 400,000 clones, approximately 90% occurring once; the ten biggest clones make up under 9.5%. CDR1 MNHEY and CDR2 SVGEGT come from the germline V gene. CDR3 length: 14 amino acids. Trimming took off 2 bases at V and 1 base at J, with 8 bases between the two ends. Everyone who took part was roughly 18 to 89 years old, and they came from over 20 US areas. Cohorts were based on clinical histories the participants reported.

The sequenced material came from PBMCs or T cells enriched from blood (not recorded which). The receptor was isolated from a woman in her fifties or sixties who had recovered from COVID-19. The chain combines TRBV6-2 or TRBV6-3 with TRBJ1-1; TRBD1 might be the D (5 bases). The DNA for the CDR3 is TGTGCCAGCAGTTACCAGGGCCGGAACACTGAAGCTTTCTTT. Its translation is CASSYQGRNTEAFF.